The 11 T cell receptor beta chains in this list originate from one sample, sequenced in a study of metastatic and nonmetastatic thyroid tumors. TCRdb re-processed the PCR reads through MiXCR. The repertoire has about 13,000 clones, approximately 23% of them found once; the top ten carry approximately 12%. Treatment of any kind had been given to no patient before thyroid surgery. Sequencing used adjacent normal tissue. The receptor source for this set is a female donor with papillary thyroid cancer or a benign thyroid nodule (not recorded which). Some clones in this sample may be carry-over from other donors' samples.

This clone counts as medium-sized. The rearrangement uses TRBV12-3 or TRBV12-4 and TRBJ2-7; 7 bases match TRBD1. This CDR3 comprises 14 residues. The ends lost 5 bases at V and 3 bases at J; junction bases unmatched: 7. The CDR3 region is CASSKGGQHYEQYF. DNA for the CDR3: TGTGCCAGCAGTAAAGGGGGACAGCACTACGAGCAGTACTTC.

By proportion, this clone is medium-sized. V and J are TRBV2 and TRBJ1-5; D is unclear. V lost 3 bases and J 3 bases, leaving 9 bases between the germline ends. CDR3 length: 14 amino acids. Per germline, CDR1 SNHLY and CDR2 FYNNEI. In nucleotides, the CDR3 is TGTGCCAGCAGTGACCTTTCCTACAATCAGCCCCAGCATTTT. Amino acid sequence: CASSDLSYNQPQHF.

The rearrangement joins TRBV30 to TRBJ1-2; TRBD1 aligns across 10 bases. With 1 base clipped from V and 5 bases from J, the junction kept 1 base outside the gene matches. CDR1 and CDR2 from the germline V gene are GTSNPN and SVGIG (reference sequence). There are 13 residues in the CDR3. CDR3 DNA: TGTGCCTGGAGTGGGACAGGGGGTTATGGCTACACCTTC. It codes for CAWSGTGGYGYTF.

This clone came up once. The chain has TRBV7-2 and TRBJ1-1; D unresolved. V shed 5 bases and J shed 4 bases, with 11 bases lying between them. This CDR3 has 13 residues. Germline V CDR1 and CDR2: SGHTA, FQGNSA. The CDR3 region is CASSHVGSTEAFF. The CDR3 nucleotides are TGTGCCAGCAGCCACGTAGGGAGCACTGAAGCTTTCTTT.

This clone was seen a handful of times. The V gene is TRBV27, the J gene TRBJ2-7; the D is unclear. With 10 bases removed from V and 1 base from J, the gap between germline ends came to 14 bases. Germline values: CDR1 MNHEY, CDR2 SMNVEV (reference sequence). This CDR3 is 13 amino acids long. This CDR3 reads CATRNLGSYEQYF. The CDR3 DNA follows: TGTGCCACTAGAAATCTTGGATCCTACGAGCAGTACTTC.

V and J are TRBV20-1 and TRBJ2-7, with 9 positions matching TRBD1. This CDR3 is built from 16 residues. Germline V CDR1 and CDR2: DFQATT, SNEGSKA (reference sequence). Unmatched junction bases numbered 12, after V lost 4 bases and J lost 2 bases. Written as DNA, the CDR3 is TGCAGTGCTAAAAAACAGGGGGCGTGGGGTGCCTACGAGCAGTACTTC. Its protein product is CSAKKQGAWGAYEQYF.

This clone is labeled as medium-sized. The chain is built from TRBV6-5 and TRBJ1-6; no definite D call. Trimming took 0 bases from V and 3 from J, leaving 12 bases between them. The length of the CDR3 is 17 residues. Germline CDR1 MNHEY, CDR2 SVGAGI. DNA of the CDR3: TGTGCCAGCAGTTACTCCCCTCAGGACCACTATAATTCACCCCTCCACTTT. The encoded protein is CASSYSPQDHYNSPLHF.

This clone has ten or more counts. V gene TRBV11-3 combines with J gene TRBJ2-1; D is uncertain. The CDR3 totals 12 residues. Deletions cut 2 bases from V and 10 bases from J, with 9 bases between. Germline CDR1 and CDR2: SGHNT and YENEEA. The CDR3 region has the DNA TGTGCCAGCAGCTTAATTGTGGGCGAGCAGTTCTTC. This translates into CASSLIVGEQFF.

This clone has ten or more counts. The J gene is TRBJ2-1, the V gene TRBV7-2, with D perhaps matching TRBD1 or TRBD2 (5 bases each). CDR3 length equals 14 residues. V dropped 1 base and J dropped 7 bases, with 11 bases sitting between them. CDR1 is SGHTA, CDR2 FQGNSA, per germline. The CDR3 DNA is TGTGCCAGCAGCTTAGTCGGAGAGGGGAATGAGCAGTTCTTC. This encodes CASSLVGEGNEQFF.

This clone has a handful of counts. The chain combines TRBV10-1 with TRBJ1-2; D remains ambiguous. The CDR3 has 13 residues. The germline CDR1 and CDR2 sequences are WNHNN and SYGVQD (reference sequence). The ends were cut back, 3 bases at V and 5 bases at J, with 10 bases in the middle. The CDR3 sequence is CASSDQEFYGYTF. The CDR3 coding sequence is TGCGCCAGCAGTGACCAGGAATTTTATGGCTACACCTTC.

In this sample, this clone turned up a few times. The V gene is TRBV30, the J gene TRBJ2-5; TRBD1 matches 7 bases. This CDR3 is 14 amino acids long. Germline trimming cut 4 bases from V and 1 base from J; bases unmatched to any gene: 6. Germline CDR1 reads GTSNPN; CDR2 reads SVGIG (reference sequence). CDR3 residues: CAWNRGPLQETQYF. Written as DNA, the CDR3 is TGTGCCTGGAACAGGGGCCCGCTCCAAGAGACCCAGTACTTC. The entire variable domain, with the rest obtained from reference TRBV30 and TRBJ2-5, is as follows: SQTIHQWPATLVQPVGSPLSLECTVEGTSNPNLYWYRQAAGRGLQLLFYSVGIGQISSEVPQNLSASRPQDRQFILSSKKLLLSDSGFYLCAWNRGPLQETQYFGPGTRLLVL.